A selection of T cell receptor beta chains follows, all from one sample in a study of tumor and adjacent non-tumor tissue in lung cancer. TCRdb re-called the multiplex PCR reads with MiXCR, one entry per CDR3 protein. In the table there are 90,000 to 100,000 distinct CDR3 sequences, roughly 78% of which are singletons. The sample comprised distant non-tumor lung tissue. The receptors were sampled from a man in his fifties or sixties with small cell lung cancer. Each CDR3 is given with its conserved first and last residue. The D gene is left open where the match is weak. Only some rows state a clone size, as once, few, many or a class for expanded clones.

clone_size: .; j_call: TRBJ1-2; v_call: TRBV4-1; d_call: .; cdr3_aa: CASSQYQDYGYTF; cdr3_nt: TGCGCCAGCAGCCAATACCAGGACTATGGCTACACCTTC
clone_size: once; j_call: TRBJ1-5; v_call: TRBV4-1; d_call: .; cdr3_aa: CASSQDRGRCNQPQQF; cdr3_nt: TGTGCCAGCAGCCAAGATCGGGGGCGGTGCAATCAGCCCCAGCAATTT
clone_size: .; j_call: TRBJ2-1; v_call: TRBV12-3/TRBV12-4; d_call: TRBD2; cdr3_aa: CVSSPPGGRANEQLF; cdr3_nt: TGTGTCAGCAGTCCCCCAGGCGGGAGGGCCAATGAGCAGCTCTTC
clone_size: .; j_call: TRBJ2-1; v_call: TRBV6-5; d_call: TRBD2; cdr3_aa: CASYRASGSVYNEQFF; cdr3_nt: TGTGCCAGCTACCGGGCTAGCGGGAGTGTGTACAATGAGCAATTCTTC
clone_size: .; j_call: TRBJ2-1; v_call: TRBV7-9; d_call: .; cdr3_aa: CASSLRLAYEQFF; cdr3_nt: TGTGCCAGCAGCTTGAGGTTGGCCTATGAGCAGTTCTTC
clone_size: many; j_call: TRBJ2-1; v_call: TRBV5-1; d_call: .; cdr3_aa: CASSLGEGWSSYNEQFF; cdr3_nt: TGCGCCAGCAGCTTGGGAGAGGGGTGGAGCTCCTACAATGAGCAGTTCTTC
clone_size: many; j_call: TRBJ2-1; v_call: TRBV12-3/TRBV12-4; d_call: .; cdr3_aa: CASSLYGEQFF; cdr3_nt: TGTGCCAGCAGTTTATATGGAGAGCAGTTCTTC
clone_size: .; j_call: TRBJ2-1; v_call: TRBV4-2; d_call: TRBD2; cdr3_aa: CASSQDPGTSGIALHNEQFF; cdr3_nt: TGTGCCAGCAGCCAAGACCCCGGGACTAGCGGGATTGCCCTCCACAATGAGCAGTTCTTC
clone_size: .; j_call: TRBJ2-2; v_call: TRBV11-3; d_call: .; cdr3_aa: CASSLTLGVVTGELFF; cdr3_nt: TGTGCCAGCAGCTTAACATTGGGAGTGGTCACCGGGGAGCTGTTTTTT
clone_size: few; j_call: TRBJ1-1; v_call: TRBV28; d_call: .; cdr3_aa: CASDRWTEAFF; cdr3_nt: TGTGCCAGCGATCGTTGGACTGAAGCTTTCTTT
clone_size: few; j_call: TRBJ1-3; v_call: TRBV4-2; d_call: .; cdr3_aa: CASTQPRGSSGNTIYF; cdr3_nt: TGTGCCAGTACCCAACCCAGGGGATCGTCCGGAAACACCATATATTTT
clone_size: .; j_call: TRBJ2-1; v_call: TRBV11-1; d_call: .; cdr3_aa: CASSATRRWVQSTNIGEQFF; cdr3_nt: TGTGCCAGCAGCGCCACTCGCCGTTGGGTCCAATCCACAAATATTGGTGAGCAGTTCTTC
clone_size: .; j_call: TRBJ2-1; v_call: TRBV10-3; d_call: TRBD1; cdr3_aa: CAISEMTGSINNEQFF; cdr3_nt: TGTGCCATCAGTGAGATGACAGGGTCAATAAACAATGAGCAGTTCTTC
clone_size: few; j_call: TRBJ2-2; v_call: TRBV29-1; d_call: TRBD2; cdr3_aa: CGAHSSGTITSTGELFF; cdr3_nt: TGCGGCGCCCATTCATCCGGGACTATTACGAGCACCGGGGAGCTGTTTTTT
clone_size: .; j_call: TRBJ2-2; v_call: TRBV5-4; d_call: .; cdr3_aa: CASNSRNYGLGELFF; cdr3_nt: TGTGCCAGCAACTCCCGGAACTATGGTCTCGGGGAGCTGTTTTTT
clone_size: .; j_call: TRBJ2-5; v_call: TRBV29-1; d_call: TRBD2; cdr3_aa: CSVVVPLAGETQNF; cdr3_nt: TGCAGCGTCGTTGTACCCCTAGCGGGAGAGACCCAGAACTTC
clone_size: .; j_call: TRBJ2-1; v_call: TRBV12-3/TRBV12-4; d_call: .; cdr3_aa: CASSSAGNANEQFF; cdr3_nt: TGTGCCAGTAGTTCAGCCGGGAACGCTAATGAGCAGTTCTTC
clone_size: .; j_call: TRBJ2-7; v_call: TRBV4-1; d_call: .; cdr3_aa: CTSNFDRLYEQYF; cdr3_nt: TGCACCAGCAATTTTGACAGACTCTACGAGCAGTACTTC
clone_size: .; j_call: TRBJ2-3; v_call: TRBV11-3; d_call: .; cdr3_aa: CTNSLVFDTQYF; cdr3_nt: TGTACCAACAGCTTAGTCTTCGATACGCAGTATTTT
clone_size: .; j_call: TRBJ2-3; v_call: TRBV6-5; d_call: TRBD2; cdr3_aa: CSSSYVSSGSGTQYF; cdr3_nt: TGTTCCAGCAGTTACGTCTCTAGCGGGAGTGGTACGCAGTATTTT
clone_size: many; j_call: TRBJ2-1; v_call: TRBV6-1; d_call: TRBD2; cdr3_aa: CASSGAGGYNEQFF; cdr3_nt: TGTGCCAGCAGTGGGGCGGGAGGGTACAATGAGCAGTTCTTC
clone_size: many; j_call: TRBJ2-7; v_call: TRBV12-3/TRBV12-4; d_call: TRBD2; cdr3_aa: CASRAGGYHEQYF; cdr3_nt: TGTGCCAGCAGGGCGGGAGGGTACCACGAGCAGTACTTC
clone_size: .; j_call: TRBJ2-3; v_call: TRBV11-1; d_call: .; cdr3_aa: CVSSSTQGTHTQYF; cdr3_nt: TGTGTCAGCAGCTCGACCCAGGGGACACATACGCAGTATTTT
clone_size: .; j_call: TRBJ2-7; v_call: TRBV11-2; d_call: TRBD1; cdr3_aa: CASSFVRDSYEQYF; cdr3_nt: TGTGCCAGCAGCTTTGTTAGGGACAGCTACGAGCAGTACTTC
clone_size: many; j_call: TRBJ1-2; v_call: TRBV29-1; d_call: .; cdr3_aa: CSAEPGAGDYGYTF; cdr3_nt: TGCAGCGCCGAGCCCGGGGCTGGGGACTATGGCTACACCTTC
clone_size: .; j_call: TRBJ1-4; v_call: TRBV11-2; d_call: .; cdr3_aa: CTRSLTVLANEKLFF; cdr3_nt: TGTACCAGGAGCTTAACCGTACTGGCCAATGAAAAACTGTTTTTT
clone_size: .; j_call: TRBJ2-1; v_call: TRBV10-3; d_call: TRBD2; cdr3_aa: CAISDEAGEVYNVQFF; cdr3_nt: TGTGCCATCAGTGACGAAGCGGGAGAGGTATACAATGTCCAGTTCTTC
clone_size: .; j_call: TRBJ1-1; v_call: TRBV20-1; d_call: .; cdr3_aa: CSASLGQSGTEAFF; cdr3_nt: TGCAGTGCTAGCCTCGGACAGTCGGGCACTGAAGCTTTCTTT
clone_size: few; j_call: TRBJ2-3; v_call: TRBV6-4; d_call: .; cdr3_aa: CASSPGTYSTDTQYF; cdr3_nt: TGTGCCAGCAGTCCCGGGACATACAGCACAGATACGCAGTATTTT
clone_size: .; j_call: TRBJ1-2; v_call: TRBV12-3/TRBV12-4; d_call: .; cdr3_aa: CASGAGREADYPF; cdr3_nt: TGTGCCAGCGGGGCCGGCAGGGAGGCGGACTACCCCTTC
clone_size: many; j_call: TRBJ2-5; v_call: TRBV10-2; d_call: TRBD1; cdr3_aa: CASATPRGQGPSQETQYF; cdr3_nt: TGCGCCAGCGCAACTCCCCGGGGACAGGGGCCCTCACAAGAGACCCAGTACTTC
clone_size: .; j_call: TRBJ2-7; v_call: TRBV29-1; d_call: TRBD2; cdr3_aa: CSVAGGSAYYKQYF; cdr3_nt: TGTAGCGTTGCTGGCGGGAGCGCCTACTACAAGCAGTACTTC
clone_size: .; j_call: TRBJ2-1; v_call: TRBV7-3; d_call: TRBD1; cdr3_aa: CTSSLRQGTHNEQFF; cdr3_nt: TGTACCAGCAGCTTGAGACAGGGCACTCACAATGAGCAGTTCTTC
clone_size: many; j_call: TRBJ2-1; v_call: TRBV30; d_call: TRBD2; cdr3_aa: CAWGLWSSGNEQFF; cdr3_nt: TGTGCCTGGGGCCTTTGGTCTAGCGGTAATGAGCAGTTCTTC
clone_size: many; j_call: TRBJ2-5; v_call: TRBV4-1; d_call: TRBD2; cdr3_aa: CASSPRLAGGPGQETQYF; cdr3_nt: TGCGCCAGCAGCCCGCGACTAGCGGGAGGGCCGGGTCAAGAGACCCAGTACTTC
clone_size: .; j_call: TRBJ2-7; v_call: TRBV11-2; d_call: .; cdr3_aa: CASSVEIGGYEQYF; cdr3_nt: TGTGCCAGCAGCGTGGAAATAGGAGGGTACGAGCAGTACTTC
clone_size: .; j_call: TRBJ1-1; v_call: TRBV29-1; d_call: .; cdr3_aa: CSVEKGTNAEAFF; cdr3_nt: TGCAGCGTTGAGAAGGGAACGAACGCTGAAGCTTTCTTT
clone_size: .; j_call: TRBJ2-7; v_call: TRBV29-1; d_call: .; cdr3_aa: CSVVPTSLAGREQYF; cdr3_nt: TGCAGCGTTGTCCCGACGTCACTAGCAGGTAGAGAGCAGTACTTC
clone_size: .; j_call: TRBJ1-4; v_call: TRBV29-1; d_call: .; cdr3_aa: CSVERWRDNEKLFF; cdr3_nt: TGCAGTGTTGAAAGGTGGCGAGATAATGAAAAACTGTTTTTT